This TCR beta chain was profiled in a study of cytomegalovirus exposure and HLA in healthy donors. 60 Vbeta and 13 Jbeta primers were used in PCR. The assay was immunoSEQ multiplex PCR, and TCRdb's table has in-frame clones only and misses some. Among fewer than 120,000 clones listed, around four fifths were seen once. Study-level findings and limits: Confirmation in vitro established that a few CMV-associated chains were specific for CMV antigens. Association of a missense DCLRE1C variant with TCR beta V- and J-gene trimming was reported in a later analysis.

Turning to this clone: Its target is unknown.

Sequenced material: PBMCs. The TCR originated in a man aged 25 to 40 in good health and CMV-seropositive.

The CDR3 DNA is TGTGCCAGCAGCCCTAAAGCGAGCGGGGGGGATCTTTCTTTTGGTACGCAGTATTTT. It is translated as CASSPKASGGDLSFGTQYF. This chain connects TRBV7-2 to TRBJ2-3; 10 positions agree with TRBD2. Germline V CDR1 and CDR2: SGHTA, FQGNSA. V lost 5 bases and J lost 8; bases outside the gene matches: 22. This CDR3 has 19 residues.